This T cell receptor (beta chain) appears in the sequencing data of a study of T cells expressing NK-cell markers. Germline V gives CDR1 LGHDT, CDR2 YNNKEL (reference sequence). The CDR3 loop spans 16 amino acids. TCRdb reprocessed the 5' RACE reads, keeping one entry per CDR3 protein, no DNA. Listed are fewer than 200,000 distinct CDR3 sequences; less than 20% falls within the top ten. The sample consisted of blood T cells: a sorted CD56 or NKG2C T cell subset, CD4+ or CD8+ T cells, or bulk PBMC T cells (not recorded which). The chain joins TRBV3-1 to TRBJ2-7; TCRdb gives TRBD1 as the D gene, but with no DNA this cannot be confirmed. The TCR originated in a woman aged 18 to 75 in good health. This CDR3 reads CASSPITGTGLYEQYF.